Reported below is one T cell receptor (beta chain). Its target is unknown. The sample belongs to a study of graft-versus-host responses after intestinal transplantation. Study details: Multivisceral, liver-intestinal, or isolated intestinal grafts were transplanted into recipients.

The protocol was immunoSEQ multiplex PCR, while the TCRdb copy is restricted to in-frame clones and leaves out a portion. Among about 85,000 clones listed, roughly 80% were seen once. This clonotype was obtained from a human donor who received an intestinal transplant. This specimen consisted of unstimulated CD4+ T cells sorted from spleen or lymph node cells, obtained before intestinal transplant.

CDR3 coding DNA: TGTGCCAGCAGCTATTTCGGGACATCTAGCACAGATACGCAGTATTTT. It yields the protein CASSYFGTSSTDTQYF. The rearrangement uses TRBV28 and TRBJ2-3; D possibly corresponds to TRBD1 (6 bases). The CDR3 covers 16 residues. In germline, CDR1 is MDHEN, CDR2 SYDVKM. V gave up 6 bases and J gave up 0 bases, with 16 bases separating them.